A selection of T cell receptor beta chains follows, all from one sample in a study of T-cell memory formation after mild COVID-19. TCRdb re-called the 5' RACE reads through MiXCR, storing one row per CDR3 protein. The sample has over 150,000 distinct CDR3 sequences; around a fifth are singletons. Sequencing input: PBMCs or a T cell subset sorted from them (not recorded which). The origin of the receptors is an adult woman who had mild COVID-19 (a few samples of this study predate the infection). Cell type and time point are not known. Each CDR3 is given with its conserved first and last residue. A D gene is named only where the DNA matches it firmly. Clone sizes are given selectively: once, few, many, or a class where the clone is expanded.

DNA: TGTGCCAGCAGCTTTAAGGAGGGGGACCCTAACTATGGCTACACCTTC; CDR3: CASSFKEGDPNYGYTF; V: TRBV7-9; length: 16; size: few; D: NA; J: TRBJ1-2
DNA: TGTGCCAGCAGCCCGTTTCGGGCGGGGACAGGGGGCACTGAAGCTTTCTTT; CDR3: CASSPFRAGTGGTEAFF; V: TRBV9; length: 17; size: few; D: TRBD1; J: TRBJ1-1
DNA: TGTGCCACCAGTGATGGACACGGCGCTTTCTTT; CDR3: CATSDGHGAFF; V: TRBV24-1; length: 11; size: NA; D: NA; J: TRBJ1-1
DNA: TGTGCCAGCAGTTTAGGCGCAGGGGGCCGCACAGATACGCAGTATTTT; CDR3: CASSLGAGGRTDTQYF; V: TRBV12-3/TRBV12-4; length: 16; size: NA; D: TRBD1; J: TRBJ2-3
DNA: TGTGCCAGCAGATTAGGTGGGGACAGAGAAGCTTTCTTT; CDR3: CASRLGGDREAFF; V: TRBV7-9; length: 13; size: NA; D: TRBD1; J: TRBJ1-1
DNA: TGTGCCAGCAGCAAAATGCCAGCAGATACGCAGTATTTT; CDR3: CASSKMPADTQYF; V: TRBV7-8; length: 13; size: NA; D: NA; J: TRBJ2-3
DNA: TGCGCCAGCAGTCAAATCCAAGATAGCGGGAGGGCCACCGGGGAGCTGTTTTTT; CDR3: CASSQIQDSGRATGELFF; V: TRBV23-1; length: 18; size: few; D: TRBD2; J: TRBJ2-2
DNA: TGCAGTGCTAGAGATCAAAGGATGCCCTACAATGAGCAGTTCTTC; CDR3: CSARDQRMPYNEQFF; V: TRBV20-1; length: 15; size: few; D: NA; J: TRBJ2-1
DNA: TGCAGTGCTAGACTAGAGGGAGCCGGGGAGCTGTTTTTT; CDR3: CSARLEGAGELFF; V: TRBV20-1; length: 13; size: NA; D: NA; J: TRBJ2-2
DNA: TGTGCCAGCAGCTATGACAGGGGGAGGGATCAGCCCCAGCATTTT; CDR3: CASSYDRGRDQPQHF; V: TRBV11-2; length: 15; size: NA; D: TRBD1; J: TRBJ1-5
DNA: TGTGCCAGCAGCCTCGACCTGGGGGAAGAGACCCAGTACTTC; CDR3: CASSLDLGEETQYF; V: TRBV9; length: 14; size: NA; D: NA; J: TRBJ2-5
DNA: TGCGCCAGCAGCCAACCCACTACCGGGGAGCTGTTTTTT; CDR3: CASSQPTTGELFF; V: TRBV4-1; length: 13; size: NA; D: NA; J: TRBJ2-2
DNA: TGTGCCAGCAGTTACTCGCCCTACGATACGCAGTATTTT; CDR3: CASSYSPYDTQYF; V: TRBV6-5; length: 13; size: NA; D: NA; J: TRBJ2-3
DNA: TGTGCCAGCAGTGAACGCTTTCCAAAGGACAGGGGGGTCACAGATACGCAGTATTTT; CDR3: CASSERFPKDRGVTDTQYF; V: TRBV2; length: 19; size: few; D: TRBD1; J: TRBJ2-3
DNA: TGTGCCAGCAGCTCCGAGGTCTGGCGGGATACGCAGTATTTT; CDR3: CASSSEVWRDTQYF; V: TRBV5-6; length: 14; size: few; D: NA; J: TRBJ2-3
DNA: TGTGCCAGCAGCGGGGGGGGCGCAAACACTGAAGCTTTCTTT; CDR3: CASSGGGANTEAFF; V: TRBV9; length: 14; size: many; D: NA; J: TRBJ1-1
DNA: TGTGCCAGCAGCTTAGGGACAGGGACGGTCATGATCGACTACGAGCAGTACTTC; CDR3: CASSLGTGTVMIDYEQYF; V: TRBV7-9; length: 18; size: few; D: TRBD1; J: TRBJ2-7
DNA: TGTGCCACCAGTGATGGAGCGGGACACGGAAACACCATATATTTT; CDR3: CATSDGAGHGNTIYF; V: TRBV24-1; length: 15; size: NA; D: NA; J: TRBJ1-3
DNA: TGTGCCAGCAGCCTAGGTGCGGACTCGGGGCGGCAAGAGACCCAGTACTTC; CDR3: CASSLGADSGRQETQYF; V: TRBV7-3; length: 17; size: few; D: NA; J: TRBJ2-5
DNA: TGTGCCAGCAGTGACCGAGGTTCCCCCGACAGAAACTCTGGAAACACCATATATTTT; CDR3: CASSDRGSPDRNSGNTIYF; V: TRBV6-4; length: 19; size: NA; D: NA; J: TRBJ1-3
DNA: TGCGCCAGCAGCCAAGATTATGACAGGGCAAGGGAAAAACTGTTTTTT; CDR3: CASSQDYDRAREKLFF; V: TRBV4-3; length: 16; size: few; D: TRBD1; J: TRBJ1-4
DNA: TGTGCCAGCAGCCGTGACCGTGACTCTGGAAACACCATATATTTT; CDR3: CASSRDRDSGNTIYF; V: TRBV11-2; length: 15; size: NA; D: NA; J: TRBJ1-3
DNA: TGTGCCAGCAGCCCGGACAGGCTGGGCAATGAGCAGTTCTTC; CDR3: CASSPDRLGNEQFF; V: TRBV7-9; length: 14; size: few; D: TRBD1; J: TRBJ2-1
DNA: TGTGCCAGCAGCTCAGACCGACAGGGGAGCTCCTACGAGCAGTACTTC; CDR3: CASSSDRQGSSYEQYF; V: TRBV7-9; length: 16; size: NA; D: TRBD1; J: TRBJ2-7
DNA: TGTGCCAGCAGCTTAGCGCGTAATAGTCGCAATGAGCAGTTCTTC; CDR3: CASSLARNSRNEQFF; V: TRBV7-9; length: 15; size: NA; D: NA; J: TRBJ2-1
DNA: TGTGCCAGCAGCACGGGCCCACAGGCCCCTAACTATGGCTACACCTTC; CDR3: CASSTGPQAPNYGYTF; V: TRBV11-2; length: 16; size: NA; D: NA; J: TRBJ1-2
DNA: TGCGCCAGCAGCCAAGAACCAAGGGGATCCTATGGCTACACCTTC; CDR3: CASSQEPRGSYGYTF; V: TRBV4-1; length: 15; size: few; D: NA; J: TRBJ1-2
DNA: TGTGCCAGCAGCCAAGTAGTGCGGGGCAGCACAGATACGCAGTATTTT; CDR3: CASSQVVRGSTDTQYF; V: TRBV7-2; length: 16; size: NA; D: NA; J: TRBJ2-3
DNA: TGTGCCAGCAGTTTGGTCCTGAACATAAACACCGGGGAGCTGTTTTTT; CDR3: CASSLVLNINTGELFF; V: TRBV12-3/TRBV12-4; length: 16; size: few; D: NA; J: TRBJ2-2
DNA: TGTGCCAGCAGTTTCCCTACCCGGCGGGAGGGCCCAGATACGCAGTATTTT; CDR3: CASSFPTRREGPDTQYF; V: TRBV6-2/TRBV6-3; length: 17; size: once; D: TRBD2; J: TRBJ2-3
DNA: TGTGCCAGCAGCCAACCCGGACAGGGCCTCGGGGAGACCCAGTACTTC; CDR3: CASSQPGQGLGETQYF; V: TRBV9; length: 16; size: few; D: TRBD1; J: TRBJ2-5
DNA: TGTGCCTACAGACTGGGGTCGAACACCGGGGAGCTGTTTTTT; CDR3: CAYRLGSNTGELFF; V: TRBV30; length: 14; size: NA; D: NA; J: TRBJ2-2
DNA: TGCGCCAGCAGCCCCAAAAATGCCGGAACTAGCGGAAAGGCAGATACGCAGTATTTT; CDR3: CASSPKNAGTSGKADTQYF; V: TRBV4-1; length: 19; size: NA; D: TRBD2; J: TRBJ2-3
DNA: TGTGCCACCAGCAGAGGGAAGGTTGAGACCTACGAGCAGTACTTC; CDR3: CATSRGKVETYEQYF; V: TRBV15; length: 15; size: NA; D: NA; J: TRBJ2-7
DNA: TGTGCCAGCAGCTCGACCGGGACTAGCGGAGAGAGCACAGATACGCAGTATTTT; CDR3: CASSSTGTSGESTDTQYF; V: TRBV7-9; length: 18; size: NA; D: TRBD2; J: TRBJ2-3
DNA: TGTGCCAGCAGCCGGCCTTCCGGCGTTGACCAAGAGACCCAGTACTTC; CDR3: CASSRPSGVDQETQYF; V: TRBV11-3; length: 16; size: NA; D: NA; J: TRBJ2-5
DNA: TGTGCCAGCAGCTCAAGGGATGAGCAGTTCTTC; CDR3: CASSSRDEQFF; V: TRBV7-9; length: 11; size: NA; D: NA; J: TRBJ2-1
DNA: TGTGCCAGCAGCGGGAACGGGGGAGTCTTCACCGGGGAGCTGTTTTTT; CDR3: CASSGNGGVFTGELFF; V: TRBV5-6; length: 16; size: NA; D: NA; J: TRBJ2-2
DNA: TGTGCCAGCAGCCAAGATCTAGAACAGGGTGTCTACGAGCAGTACTTC; CDR3: CASSQDLEQGVYEQYF; V: TRBV4-2; length: 16; size: NA; D: NA; J: TRBJ2-7
DNA: TGTGCCAGCAGTTACTCGTACCTGGCGGGCCTGGGGGATGGCTACACCTTC; CDR3: CASSYSYLAGLGDGYTF; V: TRBV6-5; length: 17; size: NA; D: NA; J: TRBJ1-2
DNA: TGCGCCAGCAGCCAAGATTGGGACACTGAAGCTTTCTTT; CDR3: CASSQDWDTEAFF; V: TRBV4-3; length: 13; size: NA; D: NA; J: TRBJ1-1
DNA: TGTGCCAGCAGCCAGGACAGGGGGCTCCAAGAGACCCAGTACTTC; CDR3: CASSQDRGLQETQYF; V: TRBV4-2; length: 15; size: few; D: TRBD1; J: TRBJ2-5
DNA: TGTGCCAGCAGCCAACCCCCAACCCGGCGGGGGGGCACCGGGGAGCTGTTTTTT; CDR3: CASSQPPTRRGGTGELFF; V: TRBV4-2; length: 18; size: few; D: TRBD2; J: TRBJ2-2
DNA: TGCAGCGTTACGGACGTAAGAGCTTTCTTT; CDR3: CSVTDVRAFF; V: TRBV29-1; length: 10; size: few; D: NA; J: TRBJ1-1
DNA: TGCAGTGCTGAGCGGGCCCTCTACAATGAGCAGTTCTTC; CDR3: CSAERALYNEQFF; V: TRBV20-1; length: 13; size: NA; D: NA; J: TRBJ2-1